The entry below gives a single TCR beta chain sequence along with its context. Its antigen is undetermined. Germline V gives CDR1 LGHNA, CDR2 YSLEER. Trimming removed 0 bases at V and 3 bases at J, with 11 bases between. The CDR3 contains 15 residues. PCR employed 60 Vbeta and 13 Jbeta primers. Libraries were prepared by immunoSEQ multiplex PCR; TCRdb keeps only in-frame clonotypes and omits some of them. The sample shows some 170,000 clones, approximately 81% of them seen only once. These data originate in a study of cytomegalovirus exposure and HLA in healthy donors. Findings and caveats of the study: Data from an earlier analysis indicated that most TCR beta V segments were productive either about 87% or about 30% of the time. Later work associated approximately 17,000 TCR beta sequences with HLA alleles at 0.05 false discovery rate. Available immune exposure information was restricted to CMV serostatus only. Roughly uniform depth of sequencing across donors was assumed in presence/absence analyses.

The TCR sequence derives from a woman aged 25-40 years in good health and CMV-seropositive. Material: PBMCs. The chain recombines TRBV4-3 with TRBJ1-1; no definite D call. The CDR3 loop is CASSQDVFGYTEAFF. The CDR3 DNA reads as TGCGCCAGCAGCCAAGATGTATTCGGGTACACTGAAGCTTTCTTT.